The 17 T cell receptor beta chains presented below share a single source sample, sequenced in a study of blood T cell repertoires in COVID-19 (dated by TCRdb to between 2020 and 2021). Library generation was performed with the immunoSEQ multiplex PCR assay. TCRdb retrieved this table from immuneACCESS and kept in-frame rearrangements only. Not all clones are present; in checked studies, unresolved V genes account for under half, and no reason is known for the remainder. Present in this sample are 120,000 to 150,000 clones, around four fifths of which were seen just once. The ten largest make up 6.2% of the sample. Sequenced input: PBMCs or T cells enriched from blood (not recorded which). These receptors were taken from a woman aged 40-49 years who had recovered from COVID-19.

This chain uses TRBV23-1 with TRBJ1-1, with 7 bases fitting TRBD1. TRBV23-1 is flagged as an ORF with uncertain function. The CDR3 has 16 residues. V dropped 1 base and J dropped 0; count of bases not matched to a gene: 5. The CDR3 nucleotides are TGCGCCAGCAGTCAATGCGGACAGGTAATGAACACTGAAGCTTTCTTT. Amino acids: CASSQCGQVMNTEAFF.

This clone was observed a handful of times. The chain employs TRBV19 and TRBJ1-2, with D possibly TRBD1 on 6 matching bases. Germline CDR1 reads LNHDA; CDR2 reads SQIVND (reference sequence). This CDR3 region has 16 residues. Trimming left V 6 bases short and J 8 bases short, with 25 bases between. The CDR3 DNA reads as TGTGCCAGTAGCCAGGACAGATCCGGGGGGACGGGCGGCTACACCTTC. Its protein is CASSQDRSGGTGGYTF. Complete variable domain (other parts from reference TRBV19 and TRBJ1-2): DGGITQSPKYLFRKEGQNVTLSCEQNLNHDAMYWYRQDPGQGLRLIYYSQIVNDFQKGDIAEGYSVSREKKESFPLTVTSAQKNPTAFYLCASSQDRSGGTGGYTFGSGTRLTVV.

The chain recombines TRBV2 with TRBJ1-1, with 11 bases fitting TRBD1. The V gene's germline CDR1 is SNHLY and CDR2 FYNNEI. V lost 6 bases and J lost 4; bases outside the gene matches: 7. The CDR3 sequence is 15 residues long. CDR3 DNA: TGTGCCAGCAGGGACAGGGGGCGTATAGGCACTGAAGCTTTCTTT. This sequence encodes CASRDRGRIGTEAFF.

This clone came up a few times. J is TRBJ1-2 and V is TRBV5-4; D is possibly TRBD1 (5 bases). Germline CDR1 is SGHNT and CDR2 is YYREEE (reference sequence). Trimming took 1 base from V and 2 from J, leaving 12 bases between them. CDR3 length: 15 amino acids. CDR3 sequence (DNA): TGTGCCAGCAGCTTGACCGAGGGGAGGAACTATGGCTACACCTTC. This sequence encodes CASSLTEGRNYGYTF.

The J gene is TRBJ1-1, the V gene TRBV3-1 (or the pseudogene TRBV3-2); D gene ambiguous. The CDR3 covers 13 residues. V was shortened by 1 base and J by 1 base, with 4 bases between the two germline ends. The V gene's germline CDR1 is LGHDT and CDR2 YNNKEL (reference sequence). The chain's CDR3 is CASSQVENTEAFF. The CDR3 DNA sequence: TGTGCCAGCAGCCAAGTAGAGAACACTGAAGCTTTCTTT.

The rearrangement joins TRBV19 to TRBJ1-4; D may be TRBD1 (6 bases). The CDR3 totals 15 residues. Per germline, CDR1 LNHDA and CDR2 SQIVND (reference sequence). V shed 5 bases and J shed 7 bases, with 17 bases lying between them. In nucleotides, the CDR3 is TGTGCCAGTAGTGCAAACAGGGAAGCCGGTGAAAAACTGTTTTTT. Amino acids: CASSANREAGEKLFF. Looking up the rest from reference TRBV19 and TRBJ1-4 gives the full variable domain: DGGITQSPKYLFRKEGQNVTLSCEQNLNHDAMYWYRQDPGQGLRLIYYSQIVNDFQKGDIAEGYSVSREKKESFPLTVTSAQKNPTAFYLCASSANREAGEKLFFGSGTQLSVL.

This chain links TRBV10-3 with TRBJ1-2; D ambiguous. Trimming stripped 0 bases from V and 2 bases from J, with 13 bases between. The CDR3 has 16 amino acids. Germline assignment: CDR1 ENHRY and CDR2 SYGVKD. CDR3 amino acids: CAISESTREGNYGYTF. CDR3 in DNA: TGTGCCATCAGTGAGTCGACTCGGGAGGGAAACTATGGCTACACCTTC.

The V and J genes are TRBV3-1 (or the pseudogene TRBV3-2) and TRBJ1-5, with 8 bases identical to TRBD1. V was pared by 1 base and J by 6 bases, with 8 bases of the junction left unmatched. The CDR3 covers 16 residues. CDR1 and CDR2 from the germline V gene are LGHDT and YNNKEL (reference sequence). The CDR3 loop reads CASSQGLTGGGQPQHF. The DNA for the CDR3 is TGTGCCAGCAGCCAAGGGCTTACAGGGGGAGGTCAGCCCCAGCATTTT.

DNA for the CDR3: TGCGCCAGCAGCCCAGTGACTAGCGGGACTAATGAGCAGTTCTTC. Its translation: CASSPVTSGTNEQFF. V gene TRBV5-1 combines with J gene TRBJ2-1; 11 bases agree with TRBD2. CDR3 length: 15 residues. Germline V gene sequence: CDR1 SGHRS, CDR2 YFSETQ. V shed 4 bases and J 7 bases; nucleotides not matched to a gene: 7.

This chain joins TRBV7-8 and TRBJ2-1; D possibly corresponds to TRBD2 (6 bases). This CDR3 has 17 residues. V was shortened by 0 bases and J by 1 base, with 13 bases between the two germline ends. The germline V gene encodes CDR1 SGHVS and CDR2 FQNEAQ. This CDR3 is CASSLAGVAASYNEQFF. CDR3 nucleotide sequence: TGTGCCAGCAGCTTAGCTGGGGTAGCGGCGTCCTACAATGAGCAGTTCTTC.

This clone has just a few counts. CDR3 in amino acids: CASSARTLALGGYTF. The CDR3, as DNA: TGTGCCAGCAGTGCCAGGACACTCGCCCTAGGTGGCTACACCTTC. This chain links TRBV25-1 with TRBJ1-2, with a tentative D call TRBD1 (5 bases). V was shortened by 4 bases and J by 7 bases, with 19 bases between the two germline ends. The germline V gene encodes CDR1 MGHDK and CDR2 SYGVNS. The CDR3 has 15 residues.

This clone was seen once. J is TRBJ2-1 and V is TRBV7-8, with TRBD1 matching 7 bases. Germline V gives CDR1 SGHVS, CDR2 FQNEAQ. V was clipped by 5 bases and J by 5 bases; unmatched bases: 9. CDR3 length equals 15 residues. CDR3 protein: CASSRDRVIDNEQFF. For the CDR3, the DNA is TGTGCCAGCAGCAGAGACAGGGTGATCGACAATGAGCAGTTCTTC.

This chain links TRBV29-1 with TRBJ1-2; D is undetermined. The CDR3 is made up of 12 amino acids. From germline, CDR1 is SQVTM and CDR2 ANQGSEA. The V and J ends lost 7 bases and 6 bases respectively, with 15 bases between them. The CDR3 sequence is CSALSPQDGYTF. CDR3 DNA: TGCAGCGCTCTCTCGCCTCAGGATGGCTACACCTTC.

V gene TRBV21-1 combines with J gene TRBJ2-4; TRBD1 reflects the table's D call only, with no check against the DNA. TRBV21-1 is assigned pseudogene status. CDR3 length equals 12 residues. CDR3 sequence: CASSKDSSSEYF. For the CDR3, the DNA is TGTGCCAGCAGCAAGGACAGCTCCAGTGAGTACTTC.

The V gene is TRBV6-2 or TRBV6-3, the J gene TRBJ1-2, with a possible D match to TRBD1 (5 bases). The CDR3 contains 14 residues. V was cut by 0 bases and J by 1 base, with 6 bases left in between. Germline CDR1 reads MNHEY; CDR2 reads SVGEGT. The CDR3, as DNA: TGTGCCAGCAGTTACTCGACAGTTAACTATGGCTACACCTTC. The encoded protein is CASSYSTVNYGYTF.

The rearrangement uses TRBV4-1 and TRBJ2-1, with 11 positions matching TRBD2. This CDR3 spans 16 amino acids. Germline V gene sequence: CDR1 MGHRA, CDR2 YSYEKL. V was pared by 0 bases and J by 7 bases, with 5 bases of the junction left unmatched. The CDR3 DNA sequence: TGCGCCAGCAGCCAAGATCCTAGCGGGGGGCAGAATGAGCAGTTCTTC. Translation gives CASSQDPSGGQNEQFF.

The rearrangement uses TRBV15 and TRBJ2-7; TRBD1 agrees at 8 bases. V shed 8 bases and J 2 bases; nucleotides not matched to a gene: 5. Germline lookup yields CDR1 LNHNV and CDR2 YYDKDF (reference sequence). The CDR3 consists of 13 residues. CDR3: CATSGTGTYEQYF. The CDR3 DNA follows: TGTGCCACCTCCGGGACAGGTACCTACGAGCAGTACTTC. The variable domain in full, completed from reference TRBV15 and TRBJ2-7, reads DAMVIQNPRYQVTQFGKPVTLSCSQTLNHNVMYWYQQKSSQAPKLLFHYYDKDFNNEADTPDNFQSRRPNTSFCFLDIRSPGLGDTAMYLCATSGTGTYEQYFGPGTRLTVT.